This TCR beta chain was sequenced in a study of T-cell memory formation after mild COVID-19. Study-wide background: Across donors, TCR clusters were largely donor specific.

J was trimmed by 0 bases and V by 5 bases; bases with no gene match: 3. The CDR3 runs 15 residues. Germline values: CDR1 MNHEY, CDR2 SVGAGI. At least ten counts were recorded for this clonotype. The antigen remains unidentified. Overall study findings and caveats: Pre-infection memory held some responding clones, suggesting pre-existing cross-reactive T cells responded.

Each CDR3 protein is one row after TCRdb ran MiXCR on the 5' RACE reads. The repertoire holds a few hundred thousand distinct CDR3 sequences, 20% to 25% seen once, with roughly 8.7% in the top ten. This clonotype was sampled from an adult woman who had mild COVID-19 (a few samples of this study predate the infection). Cell type and time point are not known. The genes are TRBV6-5 and TRBJ2-7; 11 nucleotides match TRBD1. Sequencing was performed on PBMCs or a T cell subset sorted from them (not recorded which). Here the CDR3 DNA reads TGTGCCAGCAGTCTCGGGACAGGGGGCTCCTACGAGCAGTACTTC. Translating it yields CASSLGTGGSYEQYF.